The T cell receptor beta chain under discussion was sequenced for a study of T cells in Graves' hyperthyroidism and ophthalmopathy. Study-wide results and limits: Ophthalmopathy prediction by the model preceded onset by a median approximately six months.

Exclusions: uncontrolled infection, other autoimmune disease, pregnancy, lactation. Each 10 ml fresh peripheral blood draw supplied the PBMCs. The J segment lost 1 base and the V segment lost 3 bases, leaving 6 bases of the junction unmatched. CDR3 length: 15 residues. CDR1 and CDR2 from the germline V gene are SGHTA and FQGNSA. Many counts were recorded for this clonotype. Its specificity is unknown. Amplified TCR beta CDR3 regions derived from RNA transcripts. The HTBI set primed first-round TCR CDR3 RT-PCR. A single record per CDR3 protein comes from TCRdb applying MiXCR to the multiplex PCR reads. Of about 250,000 distinct CDR3 sequences in the sample, about 25% were seen once.

Sample: blood. The TCR was taken from a woman aged 40 to 49 with Graves' ophthalmopathy. The chain combines TRBV7-2 with TRBJ2-7; 7 bases match TRBD2. The CDR3 nucleotides are TGTGCCAGCAGCTTTGGCGGGAGTTGGTCCTACGAGCAGTACTTC. Translation: CASSFGGSWSYEQYF. Based on the CDR3 plus reference TRBV7-2 and TRBJ2-7, the full variable domain is GAGVSQSPSNKVTEKGKDVELRCDPISGHTALYWYRQSLGQGLEFLIYFQGNSAPDKSGLPSDRFSAERTGGSVSTLTIQRTQQEDSAVYLCASSFGGSWSYEQYFGPGTRLTVT.